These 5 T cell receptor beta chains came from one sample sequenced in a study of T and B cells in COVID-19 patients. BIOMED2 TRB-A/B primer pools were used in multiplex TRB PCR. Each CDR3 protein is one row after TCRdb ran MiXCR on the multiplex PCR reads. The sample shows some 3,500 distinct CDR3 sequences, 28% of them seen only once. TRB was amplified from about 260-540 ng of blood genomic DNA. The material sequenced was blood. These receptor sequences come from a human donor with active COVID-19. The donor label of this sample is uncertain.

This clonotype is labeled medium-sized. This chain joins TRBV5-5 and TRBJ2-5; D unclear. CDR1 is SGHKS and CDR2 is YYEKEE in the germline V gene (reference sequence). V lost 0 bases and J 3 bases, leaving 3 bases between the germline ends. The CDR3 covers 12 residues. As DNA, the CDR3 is TGTGCCAGCAGCTTGGTCAAAGAGACCCAGTACTTC. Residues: CASSLVKETQYF.

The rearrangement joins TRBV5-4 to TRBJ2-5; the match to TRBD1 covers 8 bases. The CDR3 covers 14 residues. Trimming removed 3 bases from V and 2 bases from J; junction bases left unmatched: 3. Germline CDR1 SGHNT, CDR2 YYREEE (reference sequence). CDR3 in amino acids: CASSSGQGQETQYF. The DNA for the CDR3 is TGTGCCAGCAGCTCCGGACAGGGTCAAGAGACCCAGTACTTC. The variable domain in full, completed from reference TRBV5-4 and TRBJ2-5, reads ETGVTQSPTHLIKTRGQQVTLRCSSQSGHNTVSWYQQALGQGPQFIFQYYREEENGRGNFPPRFSGLQFPNYSSELNVNALELDDSALYLCASSSGQGQETQYFGPGTRLLVL.

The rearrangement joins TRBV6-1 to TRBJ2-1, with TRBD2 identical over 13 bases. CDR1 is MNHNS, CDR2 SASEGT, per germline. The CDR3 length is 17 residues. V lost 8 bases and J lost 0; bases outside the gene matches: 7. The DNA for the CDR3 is TGTGCCAGCCACTCACTAGCGGGGGGGCCCTCCTACAATGAGCAGTTCTTC. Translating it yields CASHSLAGGPSYNEQFF.

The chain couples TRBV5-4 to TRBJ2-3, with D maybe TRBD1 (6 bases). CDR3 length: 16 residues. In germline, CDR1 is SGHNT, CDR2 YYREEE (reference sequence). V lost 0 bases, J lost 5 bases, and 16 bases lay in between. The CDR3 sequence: CASSLGAVGGVDTQYF. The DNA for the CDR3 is TGTGCCAGCAGCTTGGGGGCCGTAGGGGGTGTAGATACGCAGTATTTT.

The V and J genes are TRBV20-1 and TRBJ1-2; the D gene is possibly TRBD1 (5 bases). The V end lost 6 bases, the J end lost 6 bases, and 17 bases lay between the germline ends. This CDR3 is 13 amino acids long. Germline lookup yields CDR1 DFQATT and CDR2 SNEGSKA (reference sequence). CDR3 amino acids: CSATKGKADGYTF. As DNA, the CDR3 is TGCAGTGCCACAAAGGGGAAGGCGGATGGCTACACCTTC.